A single sample gave rise to the 2 T cell receptor beta chains below, sequenced in a study of cytomegalovirus exposure and HLA in healthy donors. The PCR contained 60 Vbeta and 13 Jbeta primers. Repertoires were generated with immunoSEQ multiplex PCR, while TCRdb's copy carries only in-frame clones and drops some. In the table there are 150,000 to 200,000 clones, 80% to 85% of which are singletons. Sequenced input: PBMCs. The source of these receptors is a man in his fifties in good health and CMV-seropositive.

This chain links TRBV29-1 with TRBJ1-1, with TRBD1 matching over 9 bases. Germline CDR1 reads SQVTM; CDR2 reads ANQGSEA. Losses at the gene ends were 4 bases for V and 0 bases for J; bases not matched to a gene: 0. This CDR3 is 13 amino acids long. This chain's CDR3 is CSVGQGVNTEAFF. In DNA, the CDR3 is TGCAGCGTTGGACAGGGGGTGAACACTGAAGCTTTCTTT.

V and J are TRBV9 and TRBJ1-2; D possibly corresponds to TRBD1 (6 bases). CDR1 is SGDLS, CDR2 YYNGEE, per germline. Trimming removed 0 bases from V and 3 bases from J, with 9 bases in between. CDR3 length equals 14 residues. The CDR3 reads CASSVATGHYGYTF. CDR3 DNA: TGTGCCAGCAGCGTAGCTACAGGGCACTATGGCTACACCTTC.